This TCR beta chain was profiled in a study of radiotherapy plus CTLA-4 blockade in lung cancer. Using immunoSEQ multiplex PCR, the repertoire was profiled, and TCRdb retains in-frame clones only, with some absent. The sample contains 45,000 to 55,000 clones, about 88% of which appear only once. Germline assignment: CDR1 SQVTM and CDR2 ANQGSEA. The CDR3 totals 13 residues. The V segment lost 7 bases and the J segment 3 bases; nucleotides outside the gene matches: 4. Study-wide results and caveats: Radiotherapy plus ipilimumab was followed by expansion in blood of tumor-derived TCR clones.

With regard to this clone: Antigen unknown.

The study gave focal radiation plus ipilimumab CTLA-4 blockade to patients with chemo-refractory metastatic non-small-cell lung cancer. This sample comprised peripheral blood, obtained from a patient treated with radiotherapy plus ipilimumab. The clonotype originates from a human donor with non-small cell lung cancer whose response to radiotherapy plus ipilimumab could not be evaluated. The gene calls are TRBV29-1 and TRBJ1-3, with 9 nucleotides matching TRBD1. The CDR3 DNA sequence: TGCAGCGCCGGGACAGGGTTTGGAAACACCATATATTTT. Its translation is CSAGTGFGNTIYF. Filled out from reference TRBV29-1 and TRBJ1-3, the complete variable domain reads SAVISQKPSRDICQRGTSLTIQCQVDSQVTMMFWYRQQPGQSLTLIATANQGSEATYESGFVIDKFPISRPNLTFSTLTVSNMSPEDSSIYLCSAGTGFGNTIYFGEGSWLTVV.